This T cell receptor beta chain was captured by sequencing in a study of shared clonotypes between healthy human individuals. CD8 memory fractions consisted of CD45RO+ and CCR7-negative CD45RA+ TemRA cells together. This clone came up once. Antigen specificity is unknown. For sorted subsets, 150 to 250 ng DNA per replicate equaled 30,000 or so T cell genomes. The table came from immunoSEQ multiplex PCR; TCRdb's copy has only in-frame clones and leaves some out. The sample contains approximately 100,000 clones, about 67% of which appear only once. The V end lost 5 bases, the J end lost 3 bases, and 11 bases lay between the germline ends. There are 14 residues in the CDR3. Germline assignment: CDR1 SGHAT and CDR2 FQNNGV. Study results and limitations: Generally, estimated richness proved larger in naive subsets than it did in memory subsets.

The receptor comes from a woman in her twenties or thirties in good health. The chain employs TRBV11-2 and TRBJ2-1; D possibly corresponds to TRBD1 (5 bases). Material for sequencing was memory CD8+ T cells sorted from blood. Subset here: CD45RO+ cells pooled with CCR7-negative TemRA cells. The CDR3 DNA reads as TGTGCCAGCAGCCCAAGACAGTACTACAATGAGCAGTTCTTC. It codes for CASSPRQYYNEQFF.